The 9 T cell receptor beta chains listed next were all sequenced from one sample in a study of T-cell reconstitution after alpha-beta-depleted transplantation in children. Study findings and constraints: Once a year had passed after transplant, T-cell counts and diversity came mostly from newly produced T cells.

Preparation of the TCRbeta library used unique molecular identifiers. TCRdb reanalysed the PCR reads using MiXCR and keeps one entry per CDR3 protein. This table holds a few hundred thousand distinct CDR3 sequences, roughly 7.8% found once. Their target antigens are unknown. The sample consisted of peripheral blood, taken 360 days after TCRalphabeta/CD19-depleted stem cell transplant. The receptors derive from a female patient between 2 and 15 years old who had a stem cell transplant for Fanconi anemia, so the T cells may come from the graft donor.

This clonotype was picked up many times. The J gene is TRBJ2-7, the V gene TRBV20-1; D is unresolved. CDR1 is DFQATT and CDR2 is SNEGSKA in the germline V gene (reference sequence). The CDR3 spans 14 residues. Trimming took 0 bases from V and 3 from J, leaving 12 bases between them. CDR3: CSARDPRLHYEQYV. The CDR3 DNA is TGCAGTGCTAGAGATCCGAGACTTCACTACGAGCAGTACGTC.

This clonotype was picked up many times. V usage is TRBV5-1 and J usage is TRBJ2-4; the D gene is possibly TRBD2 (5 bases). CDR1 is SGHRS, CDR2 YFSETQ, per germline. CDR3 length: 16 residues. V gave up 0 bases and J gave up 1 base, with 11 bases separating them. The CDR3 DNA sequence: TGCGCCAGCAGCTTGGTATCTTCGGGGGCCAAAAACATTCAGTACTTC. Its translation: CASSLVSSGAKNIQYF.

This clonotype was picked up a small number of times. J is TRBJ2-2 and V is TRBV3-1; TRBD2 matches 10 bases. There are 18 residues in the CDR3. Germline lookup yields CDR1 LGHDT and CDR2 YNNKEL (reference sequence). V was pared by 10 bases and J by 2 bases, with 16 bases of the junction left unmatched. CDR3 sequence reads: CATCQVVVAGGNTGELFF. The CDR3 DNA is TGTGCCACCTGCCAAGTAGTCGTAGCGGGGGGTAACACCGGGGAGCTGTTTTTT. Full variable domain (outside the CDR3, taken from reference TRBV3-1 and TRBJ2-2): DTAVSQTPKYLVTQMGNDKSIKCEQNLGHDTMYWYKQDSKKFLKIMFSYNNKELIINETVPNRFSPKSPDKAHLNLHINSLELGDSAVYFCATCQVVVAGGNTGELFFGEGSRLTVL.

This clonotype came up a few times. Compared with germline, one end of the junction differs, possibly owing to a read error. The chain's CDR3 is CASSQGGGRRHLF. Here the CDR3 DNA reads TGTGCCAGCAGCCAAGGGGGAGGGCGGCGACATCTCTTC. The chain has TRBV16 and TRBJ1-2; D possibly corresponds to TRBD1 (5 bases). Germline CDR1 reads KGHSY; CDR2 reads FQNENV. The CDR3 extends over 13 amino acids.

This clonotype was seen ten or more times. The chain recombines TRBV7-9 with TRBJ2-1, with TRBD1 as a possible D gene (6 bases). Trimming removed 3 bases at V and 5 bases at J, with 8 bases between. The length of the CDR3 is 13 residues. Germline assignment: CDR1 SEHNR and CDR2 FQNEAQ (reference sequence). The CDR3 bases are TGTGCCAGCAGCTTGGACAGTAACAATGAGCAGTTCTTC. This translates into CASSLDSNNEQFF. Drawing the rest from reference TRBV7-9 and TRBJ2-1, the complete variable domain is DTGVSQNPRHKITKRGQNVTFRCDPISEHNRLYWYRQTLGQGPEFLTYFQNEAQLEKSRLLSDRFSAERPKGSFSTLEIQRTEQGDSAMYLCASSLDSNNEQFFGPGTRLTVL.

This clonotype was counted at least ten times. The chain is built from TRBV5-1 and TRBJ2-1, with D possibly matching TRBD1 (6 bases). Trimming stripped 4 bases from V and 16 bases from J, with 18 bases between. CDR1 and CDR2 from the germline V gene are SGHRS and YFSETQ. The CDR3 sequence is 12 residues long. The CDR3 DNA reads TGCGCCAGCAGCGCGCCGGGACACCGATGCTTCTTC. Translated, it gives CASSAPGHRCFF. Supplemented by reference TRBV5-1 and TRBJ2-1, the full variable domain reads KAGVTQTPRYLIKTRGQQVTLSCSPISGHRSVSWYQQTPGQGLQFLFEYFSETQRNKGNFPGRFSGRQFSNSRSEMNVSTLELGDSALYLCASSAPGHRCFFGPGTRLTVL.

This clonotype was seen a handful of times. The chain has TRBV20-1 and TRBJ2-7; the D gene is possibly TRBD2 (5 bases). V lost 1 base, J lost 5 bases, and 18 bases lay in between. Germline V gives CDR1 DFQATT, CDR2 SNEGSKA (reference sequence). The CDR3 covers 15 residues. CDR3 bases: TGCAGTGCTAGAGGTCAAAAGGGCGCCGGGGACGAGCAGTACTTC. Protein product: CSARGQKGAGDEQYF.

The sample holds many counts of this clonotype. The chain uses TRBV15 and TRBJ2-3; maybe TRBD2 (6 bases). This CDR3 has 14 residues. Germline CDR1 and CDR2: LNHNV and YYDKDF (reference sequence). The V gene lost 1 base and the J gene lost 6 bases, with 11 bases spanning the gap. The CDR3 protein is CATSRVGGSDTQYF. The DNA of the CDR3 is TGTGCCACCAGCAGAGTTGGGGGGTCGGATACGCAGTATTTT.

This clonotype was detected ten times or more. The gene calls are TRBV5-1 and TRBJ2-3; D is undetermined. V was shortened by 2 bases and J by 5 bases, with 12 bases between the two germline ends. The germline gives CDR1 SGHRS, CDR2 YFSETQ. The CDR3 has 14 amino acids. The chain's CDR3 is CASSFLVIGDTQYF. DNA of the CDR3: TGCGCCAGCAGCTTTTTGGTCATCGGAGATACGCAGTATTTT. The whole variable domain, remainder taken from reference TRBV5-1 and TRBJ2-3, is KAGVTQTPRYLIKTRGQQVTLSCSPISGHRSVSWYQQTPGQGLQFLFEYFSETQRNKGNFPGRFSGRQFSNSRSEMNVSTLELGDSALYLCASSFLVIGDTQYFGPGTRLTVL.